One and the same sample provided the 9 T cell receptor beta chains below, sequenced in a study of T cells in Graves' hyperthyroidism and ophthalmopathy. The TCR beta CDR3 regions underwent amplification using RNA transcripts as the source. Primed by the HTBI set, a first-round RT-PCR was run on the TCR CDR3. TCRdb re-derived calls from the multiplex PCR reads in MiXCR, one entry per CDR3 protein. The sample contains hundreds of thousands of distinct CDR3 sequences, around a third of which appear only once. The sequencing input was blood. These receptor sequences come from a woman aged 40 to 50 with Graves' hyperthyroidism.

The J gene is TRBJ2-6, the V gene TRBV25-1; D may match TRBD1 or TRBD2 (5 bases each). In germline, CDR1 is MGHDK, CDR2 SYGVNS. The CDR3 runs 18 residues. The germline V and J ends were trimmed by 5 bases and 2 bases, with 19 bases remaining between them. In DNA, the CDR3 is TGTGCCAGCAGTTCCCCCTCCTGGGACCGGACTGGGGCCAACGTCCTGACTTTC. It encodes CASSSPSWDRTGANVLTF.

The chain joins TRBV10-3 to TRBJ1-2, with TRBD1 matching 9 bases. V lost 3 bases and J lost 8; bases outside the gene matches: 13. Germline V gives CDR1 ENHRY, CDR2 SYGVKD. This CDR3 has 16 amino acids. The CDR3: CAISDRGDRALHGYTF. CDR3 DNA: TGTGCCATCAGTGACAGGGGGGACAGGGCTCTCCACGGCTACACCTTC.

This clonotype was counted at least ten times. The chain joins TRBV19 to TRBJ1-2; TRBD1 aligns across 9 bases. Germline CDR1 is LNHDA and CDR2 is SQIVND (reference sequence). This CDR3 is 15 amino acids long. Trimming cost V 5 bases and J 5 bases; bases outside gene matches: 9. The CDR3 DNA reads TGTGCCAGTAGTCAGCTCACAGGGGGCAAGTATGGCTACACCTTC. Translation gives CASSQLTGGKYGYTF.

This clonotype has a single count. This rearrangement joins TRBV9 to TRBJ1-1, with D possibly TRBD1 on 5 matching bases. V lost 2 bases, J lost 6 bases, and 11 bases lay in between. The CDR3 consists of 13 residues. The germline V gene encodes CDR1 SGDLS and CDR2 YYNGEE. CDR3 loop: CASSVDTIAEAFF. In DNA, the CDR3 is TGTGCCAGCAGCGTGGACACAATCGCTGAAGCTTTCTTT.

In its sample, this clonotype was seen a few times. The V gene is TRBV7-8, the J gene TRBJ2-5, with TRBD1 matching 7 bases. The length of the CDR3 is 15 residues. Per germline, CDR1 SGHVS and CDR2 FQNEAQ. The V and J ends lost 3 bases and 5 bases, in that order; junction bases with no gene match: 9. DNA for the CDR3: TGTGCCAGCAGCTTGGGACAGTTTATGGAGGAGACCCAGTACTTC. This gives the protein CASSLGQFMEETQYF.

Ten or more counts support this clonotype. This chain connects TRBV6-6 to TRBJ1-1; no clear D. Germline V lookup: CDR1 MNHNY, CDR2 SVGAGI (reference sequence). The V gene lost 4 bases and the J gene lost 2 bases, with 8 bases spanning the gap. The CDR3 loop spans 13 amino acids. CDR3 sequence (DNA): TGTGCCAGCAGTTCCCCCGTAAACACTGAAGCTTTCTTT. This gives the protein CASSSPVNTEAFF.

Comment on this clonotype: Here the CDR3 omits its conserved ending phenylalanine or tryptophan, so a read error is the likely source. The CDR3 DNA is TGTGCCAGCAGTCTGGACAGCCTGAACACTGAAGCTTTCCTT. Translating it yields CASSLDSLNTEAFL. This sequence joins TRBV6-5 and TRBJ1-1; TRBD1 is a possible D gene (6 bases). Germline loops: CDR1 MNHEY, CDR2 SVGAGI. This CDR3 region has 14 residues. V lost 5 bases and J lost 0, with 10 bases in between.

A word on this clonotype: This sequence may be a read error, since a much larger clone differs from it by one base. V and J are TRBV10-3 and TRBJ2-7, with TRBD1 as a possible D gene (6 bases). The CDR3 runs to 17 residues. Germline CDR1 ENHRY, CDR2 SYGVKD. Here the CDR3 DNA reads TGTGCCATCCGTGATTACCCTCACTCGGACAGATCCTACGAGCAGTACTTC. It codes for CAIRDYPHSDRSYEQYF.

For this clonotype: Since the CDR3 does not end with the conserved phenylalanine or tryptophan, this likely comes from a read error. The chain carries TRBV7-2 and TRBJ2-5; the D gene is possibly TRBD2 (6 bases). This CDR3 has 13 residues. From germline, CDR1 is SGHTA and CDR2 FQGNSA. CDR3 sequence reads: CGEVEGYQETQYL. In DNA form, the CDR3 reads TGTGGGGAGGTCGAGGGGTACCAAGAGACCCAGTACCTC.